These 5 T cell receptor beta chains originate from one sample sequenced in a study of blood T cell repertoires in COVID-19. Clones were read by immunoSEQ multiplex PCR, and TCRdb kept only the in-frame ones, dropping some. This sample has 50,000 to 60,000 clones, with around four fifths found just once. Sequencing was carried out using peripheral blood. The source of these receptors is a man in his 70s with active COVID-19.

The chain has TRBV9 and TRBJ2-1; TRBD2 is a possible D gene (5 bases). Germline V lookup: CDR1 SGDLS, CDR2 YYNGEE. This CDR3 has 15 amino acids. Trimming pared 1 base from V and 1 base from J, leaving 9 bases between. CDR3 DNA: TGTGCCAGCAGCGTAATGAGCGGTTCCTACAATGAGCAGTTCTTC. It specifies CASSVMSGSYNEQFF.

J is TRBJ1-1 and V is TRBV9, with D maybe TRBD1 (5 bases). This CDR3 spans 16 amino acids. The germline V gene has CDR1 SGDLS and CDR2 YYNGEE. Trimming left V 4 bases short and J 1 base short, with 17 bases between. CDR3 sequence reads: CASSPSHGGENTEAFF. The DNA of the CDR3 is TGTGCCAGCAGCCCCTCCCACGGGGGGGAGAACACTGAAGCTTTCTTT.

This chain connects TRBV5-4 to TRBJ1-3; D may be TRBD1 (5 bases). V was clipped by 0 bases and J by 0 bases, with 10 bases between them. Germline CDR1 reads SGHNT; CDR2 reads YYREEE (reference sequence). There are 16 residues in the CDR3. This CDR3 reads CASSLAGGGSGNTIYF. Here the CDR3 DNA reads TGTGCCAGCAGCTTGGCCGGGGGGGGCTCTGGAAACACCATATATTTT.

V is TRBV5-1 and J is TRBJ2-3, with TRBD1 identical over 8 bases. The CDR3 is 15 amino acids. Germline CDR1 is SGHRS and CDR2 is YFSETQ. Unmatched junction bases numbered 5, after V lost 4 bases and J lost 1 base. CDR3 amino acids: CASSGGQGGTDTQYF. In DNA form, the CDR3 reads TGCGCCAGCAGCGGAGGACAGGGTGGCACAGATACGCAGTATTTT.

V and J are TRBV13 and TRBJ1-5, with D unresolved. Germline loops: CDR1 PRHDT, CDR2 FYEKMQ (reference sequence). The CDR3 loop spans 15 amino acids. V was shortened by 4 bases and J by 6 bases, with 16 bases between the two germline ends. This CDR3 is CASSSREEYAQPQHF. CDR3 in DNA: TGTGCCAGCAGCTCCCGGGAGGAATATGCTCAGCCCCAGCATTTT.